A selection of T cell receptor beta chains follows, all from one sample in a study of CD4+ T cells in melanoma. The data were produced by immunoSEQ multiplex PCR, yet TCRdb's version contains in-frame clones alone and is incomplete. Here the sample spans around 55,000 clones, over 60% being singletons. The sequenced sample was tumor tissue. Receptor source: a human donor with melanoma. The CDR3 runs from the conserved cysteine through the conserved F or W. D genes are given only for firm matches. Size tells how often a clone was seen (once, few, many) or the class of an expanded clone, and some rows leave it out.

v_call	clone_size	j_call	d_call	cdr3_nt	cdr3_aa
TRBV15	-	TRBJ2-1	TRBD2	TGTGCCACCAGCAGAGATTATGGCGGGGGGGCAAACAATGAGCAGTTCTTC	CATSRDYGGGANNEQFF
TRBV6-1	-	TRBJ2-7	-	TGTGCCAGCAGTGCCTTCGTGAAGGGGTACGGGGCCGGCTACGAGCAGTACTTC	CASSAFVKGYGAGYEQYF
TRBV6-1	-	TRBJ1-5	-	TGTGCCAGCAGTTCCAGGCCCCAGCCCCAGCATTTT	CASSSRPQPQHF
TRBV27	once	TRBJ1-1	-	TGTGCCAGCAGTTTATCGGCGGGGGGCACTGAAGCTTTCTTT	CASSLSAGGTEAFF
TRBV6-1	-	TRBJ2-7	-	TGTGCCAGCAGTGATCAAAGTACAGGGAGGTACGAGCAGTACTTC	CASSDQSTGRYEQYF
TRBV5-4	-	TRBJ2-7	TRBD1	TGTGCCAGCAGCTCAGATATGACAGGGGGTTGGGAGCAGTACTTC	CASSSDMTGGWEQYF
TRBV11-2	-	TRBJ1-2	-	TGTGCCAGCAGCTTAGTCGCAGGGGCGCGGGGCTACACCTTC	CASSLVAGARGYTF
TRBV5-1	-	TRBJ2-3	TRBD2	TGCGCCAGCAGCACTCAGACTAGCGGGGGTGAAACAGATACGCAGTATTTT	CASSTQTSGGETDTQYF
TRBV4-2	-	TRBJ1-3	-	TGTGCCAGCAGCCCGTTTGGAGGTTCGTCTGGAAACACCATATATTTT	CASSPFGGSSGNTIYF
TRBV19	-	TRBJ2-7	TRBD1	TGTGCCAGTAGTTTGGACAGGGCGCACTACGAGCAGTACTTC	CASSLDRAHYEQYF
TRBV7-9	-	TRBJ1-4	-	TGTGCCAGCAGCTTGGGCAGGGAATCAACTAATGAAAAACTGTTTTTT	CASSLGRESTNEKLFF
TRBV7-3	-	TRBJ2-3	-	TGTGCCAGCAGCAGACCTGAGGTGCACAGATACGCAGTATTT	CASSRPEVHRYAVF
TRBV13	few	TRBJ2-5	TRBD2	TGTGCCAGCAGCCCACGACTAGCGGTCCTCCAAGAGACCCAGTACTTC	CASSPRLAVLQETQYF
TRBV5-6	-	TRBJ2-2	-	TGTGCCAGCAGTCAAGAGGGCACCGGGGAGCTGTTTTTT	CASSQEGTGELFF
TRBV6-1	-	TRBJ1-1	-	TGTGCCAGCAGAGACCACAGGGTTATGAACACTGAAGCTTTCTTT	CASRDHRVMNTEAFF
TRBV18	once	TRBJ1-1	-	TGTGCCAGCTCACCAAACTCACCAAGACGGGGCACTGAAGCTTTCTTT	CASSPNSPRRGTEAFF
TRBV9	-	TRBJ1-2	-	TGTGCCAGCAGCGCAGGAGAGGGAGGCCGCAGGGGCTACACCTTC	CASSAGEGGRRGYTF
TRBV5-1	-	TRBJ2-3	-	TGCGCCAGCAGCGACGGACAGCCTACAGATACGCAGTATTTT	CASSDGQPTDTQYF
TRBV29-1	-	TRBJ1-2	-	TGCAGCGTTGAGGGGGCTCGAGGCTACACCTTC	CSVEGARGYTF
TRBV2	-	TRBJ1-4	-	TGTGCCAGCCGGAAGGAGGGGGCAACTAATGAAAAACTGTTTTTT	CASRKEGATNEKLFF
TRBV7-3	-	TRBJ2-5	TRBD2	TGTGCCAGCAGCATTAGCGGGAGAAGCCAAGAGACCCAGTACTTC	CASSISGRSQETQYF
TRBV7-8	once	TRBJ2-7	-	TGTGCCAGCAGCTTTGGACAGCTATACTCCTACGAGCAGTACTTC	CASSFGQLYSYEQYF
TRBV9	few	TRBJ1-2	-	TGTGCCAGCAGCGTAAGCACTCGGGGCAAGTATGGCTACACCTTC	CASSVSTRGKYGYTF
TRBV5-1	-	TRBJ2-7	-	TGCGCCAGCAGCTTGGACGACTACGAGCAGTACTTC	CASSLDDYEQYF
TRBV15	-	TRBJ2-1	TRBD1	TGTGCCACCAGCAGAGATAGGACAGGGTGGGACGAGCAGTTCTTC	CATSRDRTGWDEQFF
TRBV5-6	-	TRBJ2-7	-	TGTGCCAGCAGCCCCCGCCCGGGGGCCTTCTACGAGCAGTACTTC	CASSPRPGAFYEQYF
TRBV2	once	TRBJ2-7	-	TGTGCCAGTAGAGAGGACCGGGACACCTCCTACGAGCAGTACTTC	CASREDRDTSYEQYF
TRBV4-1	-	TRBJ1-2	-	TGCGCCAGCAGCCAAGCTCAGGGCTTCAGCTATGGCTACACCTTC	CASSQAQGFSYGYTF
TRBV5-5	many	TRBJ1-2	TRBD1	TGTGCCAGCAGCTTTGGGCTCGGGACAGATAACTATGGCTACACCTTC	CASSFGLGTDNYGYTF
TRBV5-6	-	TRBJ1-1	-	TGTGCCAGCAGCCAAGTAGGAGGGTACACTGAAGCTTTCTTT	CASSQVGGYTEAFF
TRBV5-6	few	TRBJ2-7	TRBD1	TGTGCCAGCAGCACGGGACAGGGCTACGAGCAGTACTTC	CASSTGQGYEQYF
TRBV11-3	-	TRBJ1-6	-	TGTGCCAGCAGCCCCCGGACACCTTATTCACCCCTCCACTTT	CASSPRTPYSPLHF
TRBV7-9	-	TRBJ2-5	-	TGTGCCAGCAGCTTAGCGGGGGGAGTGGAGACCCAGTACTTC	CASSLAGGVETQYF
TRBV6-1	-	TRBJ2-1	TRBD2	TGTGCCAGCAGTGAAGCGTGGCGGGGGGCCTACAATGAGCAGTTCTTC	CASSEAWRGAYNEQFF
TRBV9	-	TRBJ1-2	-	TGTGCCAGCAGCCCAGAGGGGGGCTCCTACTATGGCTACACCTTC	CASSPEGGSYYGYTF
TRBV5-1	-	TRBJ2-1	-	TGCGCCAGCAGCTTACAAACCAGCTCCTACAATGAGCAGTTCTTC	CASSLQTSSYNEQFF
TRBV27	once	TRBJ1-2	-	TGTGCCAGCAGTTTCGGGACACCTACTTCCTCGTTGGACTATGGCTACACCTTC	CASSFGTPTSSLDYGYTF
TRBV18	-	TRBJ1-1	-	TGTGCCAGCTGGAGTCCCGGGGCACACACTGAAGCTTTCTTT	CASWSPGAHTEAFF
TRBV13	-	TRBJ1-4	TRBD1	TGTGCCAGCAGCTTATCCCCAGGGGGTCCAGTTGAAAAACTGTTTTTT	CASSLSPGGPVEKLFF
TRBV7-9	-	TRBJ2-5	TRBD1	TGTGCCAGCAGCCCCCGACAGGGGGGACAAGAGACCCAGTACTTC	CASSPRQGGQETQYF
TRBV5-1	-	TRBJ2-2	-	TGCGCCAGCAGCACCCTATCGACAGTCACCGGGGAGCTGTTTTTT	CASSTLSTVTGELFF
TRBV4-1	-	TRBJ2-3	-	TGCGCCAGCAGCCGAACGGGGGGCTCAGATACGCAGTATTTT	CASSRTGGSDTQYF
TRBV28	-	TRBJ2-4	-	TGTGCCAGCAGTTTTGATCTAGCCAAAAACATTCAGTACTTC	CASSFDLAKNIQYF
TRBV10-3	few	TRBJ2-1	-	TGTGCCATCAGTGAACTCGGAGAGGCCGATGAGCAGTTCTTC	CAISELGEADEQFF